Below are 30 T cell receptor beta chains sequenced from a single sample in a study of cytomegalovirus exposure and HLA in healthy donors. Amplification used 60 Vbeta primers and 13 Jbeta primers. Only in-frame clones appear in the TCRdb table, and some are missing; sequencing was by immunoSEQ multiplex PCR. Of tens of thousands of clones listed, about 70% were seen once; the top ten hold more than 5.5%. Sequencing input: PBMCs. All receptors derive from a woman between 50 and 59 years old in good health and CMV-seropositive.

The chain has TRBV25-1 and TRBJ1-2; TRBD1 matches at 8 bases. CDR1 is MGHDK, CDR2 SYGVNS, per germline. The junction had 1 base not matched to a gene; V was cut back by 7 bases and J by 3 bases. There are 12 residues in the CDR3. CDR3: CASTGGYYGYTF. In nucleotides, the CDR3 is TGTGCCAGCACAGGGGGCTACTATGGCTACACCTTC.

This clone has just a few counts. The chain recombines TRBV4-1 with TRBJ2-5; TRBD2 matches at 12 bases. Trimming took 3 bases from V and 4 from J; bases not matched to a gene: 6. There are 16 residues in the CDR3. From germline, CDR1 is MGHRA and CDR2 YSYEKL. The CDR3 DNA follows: TGCGCCAGCAGCCAGCTAGCGGGAGGGGGGGCAGAGACCCAGTACTTC. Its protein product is CASSQLAGGGAETQYF.

CDR3 DNA sequence: TGTGCCAGCAGTTCGCGGGGAATGATCCACGAGCAGTACTTC. It codes for CASSSRGMIHEQYF. The chain joins TRBV27 to TRBJ2-7, with D perhaps matching TRBD2 (6 bases). CDR1 MNHEY and CDR2 SMNVEV come from the germline V gene (reference sequence). The CDR3 runs to 14 residues. With 4 bases removed from V and 5 bases from J, the gap between germline ends came to 15 bases.

CDR3 amino acids: CASSVGGGTEAFF. Written as DNA, the CDR3 is TGTGCCAGCAGCGTAGGGGGCGGGACTGAAGCTTTCTTT. The chain carries TRBV5-6 and TRBJ1-1; 7 nucleotides line up with TRBD1. CDR3 length: 13 amino acids. Trimming at V came to 4 bases and at J to 5 bases, leaving 5 bases not matched to a gene. Germline values: CDR1 SGHDT, CDR2 YYEEEE. The variable domain in full, with the rest retrieved from reference TRBV5-6 and TRBJ1-1, is DAGVTQSPTHLIKTRGQQVTLRCSPKSGHDTVSWYQQALGQGPQFIFQYYEEEERQRGNFPDRFSGHQFPNYSSELNVNALLLGDSALYLCASSVGGGTEAFFGQGTRLTVV.

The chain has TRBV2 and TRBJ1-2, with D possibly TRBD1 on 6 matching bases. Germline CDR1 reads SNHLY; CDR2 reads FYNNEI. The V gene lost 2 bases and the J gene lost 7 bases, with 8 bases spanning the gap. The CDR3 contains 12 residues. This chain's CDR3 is CASSETGTGYTF. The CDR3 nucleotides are TGTGCCAGCAGTGAAACAGGGACTGGCTACACCTTC.

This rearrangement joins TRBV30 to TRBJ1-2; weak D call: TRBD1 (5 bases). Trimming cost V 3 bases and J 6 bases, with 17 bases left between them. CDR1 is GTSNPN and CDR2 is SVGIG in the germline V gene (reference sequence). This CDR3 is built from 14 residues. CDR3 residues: CAWSGGRGWDGYTF. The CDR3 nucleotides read TGTGCCTGGAGCGGGGGAAGGGGATGGGATGGCTACACCTTC.

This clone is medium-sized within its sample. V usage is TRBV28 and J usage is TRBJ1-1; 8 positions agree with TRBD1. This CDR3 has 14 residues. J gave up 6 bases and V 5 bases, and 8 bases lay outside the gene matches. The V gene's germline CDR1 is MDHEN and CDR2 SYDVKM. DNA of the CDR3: TGTGCCAGCAGTCCGACAGGGGCTAGGGCTGAAGCTTTCTTT. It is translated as CASSPTGARAEAFF.

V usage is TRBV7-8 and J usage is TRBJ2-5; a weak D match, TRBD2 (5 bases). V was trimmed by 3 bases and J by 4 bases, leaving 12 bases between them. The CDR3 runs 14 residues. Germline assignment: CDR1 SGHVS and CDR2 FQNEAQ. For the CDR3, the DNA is TGTGCCAGCAGCTTCTTCCTAGCAGGAGAGACCCAGTACTTC. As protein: CASSFFLAGETQYF.

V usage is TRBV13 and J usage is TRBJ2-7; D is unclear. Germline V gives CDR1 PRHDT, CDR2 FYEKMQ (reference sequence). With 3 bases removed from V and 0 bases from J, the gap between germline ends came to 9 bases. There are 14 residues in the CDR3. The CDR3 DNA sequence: TGTGCCAGCAGCTTTTCCCCCGGCTCCTACGAGCAGTACTTC. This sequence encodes CASSFSPGSYEQYF.

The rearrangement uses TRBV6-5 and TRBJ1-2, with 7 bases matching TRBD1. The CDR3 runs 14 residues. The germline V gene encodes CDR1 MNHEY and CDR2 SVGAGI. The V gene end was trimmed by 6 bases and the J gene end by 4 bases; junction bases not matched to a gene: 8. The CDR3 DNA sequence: TGTGCCAGCAGGTTCAGGGGGTCTCCCTATGGCTACACCTTC. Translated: CASRFRGSPYGYTF.

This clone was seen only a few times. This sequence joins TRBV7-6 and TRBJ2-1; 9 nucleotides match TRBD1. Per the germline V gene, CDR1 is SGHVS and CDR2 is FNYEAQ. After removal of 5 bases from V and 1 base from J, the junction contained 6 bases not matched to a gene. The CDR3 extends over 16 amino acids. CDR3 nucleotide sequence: TGTGCCAGCAGCCCGGGACAGGGCGGGTCCTACAATGAGCAGTTCTTC. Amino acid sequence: CASSPGQGGSYNEQFF.

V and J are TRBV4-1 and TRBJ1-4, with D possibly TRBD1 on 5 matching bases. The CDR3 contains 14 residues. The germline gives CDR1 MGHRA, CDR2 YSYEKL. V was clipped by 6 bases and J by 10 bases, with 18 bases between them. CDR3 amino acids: CASRQREVGGKLFF. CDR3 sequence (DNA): TGCGCCAGCAGGCAAAGGGAGGTTGGGGGAAAACTGTTTTTT.

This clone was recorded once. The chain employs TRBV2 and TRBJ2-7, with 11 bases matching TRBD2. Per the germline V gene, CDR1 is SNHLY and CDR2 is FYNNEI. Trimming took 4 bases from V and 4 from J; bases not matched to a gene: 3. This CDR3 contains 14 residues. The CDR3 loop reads CASSGTSGWYEQYF. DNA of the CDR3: TGTGCCAGCAGTGGGACTAGCGGGTGGTACGAGCAGTACTTC.

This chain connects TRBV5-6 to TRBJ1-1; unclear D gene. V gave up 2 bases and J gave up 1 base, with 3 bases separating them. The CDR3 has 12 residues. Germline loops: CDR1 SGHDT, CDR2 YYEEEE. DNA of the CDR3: TGTGCCAGCAGCTTCTCGAACACTGAAGCTTTCTTT. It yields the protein CASSFSNTEAFF.

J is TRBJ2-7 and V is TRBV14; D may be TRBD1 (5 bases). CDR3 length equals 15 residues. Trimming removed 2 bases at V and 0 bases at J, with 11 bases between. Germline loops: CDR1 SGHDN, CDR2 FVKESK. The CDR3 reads CASSQSTEISYEQYF. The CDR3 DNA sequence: TGTGCCAGCAGCCAATCGACAGAGATCTCCTACGAGCAGTACTTC.

CDR3 region: CASSLYPQANYGYTF. The CDR3 DNA is TGTGCCAGCAGCTTATATCCACAGGCTAACTATGGCTACACCTTC. The genes are TRBV7-8 and TRBJ1-2; tentative D call: TRBD1 (5 bases). Germline CDR1 is SGHVS and CDR2 is FQNEAQ. Trimming took off 2 bases at V and 0 bases at J, with 10 bases between the two ends. The CDR3 runs 15 residues. Drawing the rest from reference TRBV7-8 and TRBJ1-2, the complete variable domain is GAGVSQSPRYKVAKRGQDVALRCDPISGHVSLFWYQQALGQGPEFLTYFQNEAQLDKSGLPSDRFFAERPEGSVSTLKIQRTQQEDSAVYLCASSLYPQANYGYTFGSGTRLTVV.

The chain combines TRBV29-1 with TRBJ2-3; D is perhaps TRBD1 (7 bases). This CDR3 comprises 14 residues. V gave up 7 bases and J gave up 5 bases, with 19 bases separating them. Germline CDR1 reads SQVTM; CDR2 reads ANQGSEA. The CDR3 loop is CSAHDREAGDTQYF. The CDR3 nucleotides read TGCAGCGCCCACGACAGGGAGGCAGGAGATACGCAGTATTTT.

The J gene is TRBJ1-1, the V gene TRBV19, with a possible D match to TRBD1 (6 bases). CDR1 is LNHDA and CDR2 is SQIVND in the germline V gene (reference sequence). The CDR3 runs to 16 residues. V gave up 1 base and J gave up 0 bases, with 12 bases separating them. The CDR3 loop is CASSIATGRMNTEAFF. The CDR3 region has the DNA TGTGCCAGTAGTATAGCCACAGGGAGAATGAACACTGAAGCTTTCTTT. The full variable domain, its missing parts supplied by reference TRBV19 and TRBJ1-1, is DGGITQSPKYLFRKEGQNVTLSCEQNLNHDAMYWYRQDPGQGLRLIYYSQIVNDFQKGDIAEGYSVSREKKESFPLTVTSAQKNPTAFYLCASSIATGRMNTEAFFGQGTRLTVV.

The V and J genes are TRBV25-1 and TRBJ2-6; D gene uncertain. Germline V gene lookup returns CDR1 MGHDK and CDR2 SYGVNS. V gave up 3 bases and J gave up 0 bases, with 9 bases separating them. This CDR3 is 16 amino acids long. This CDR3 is CASSDSMSSGANVLTF. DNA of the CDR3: TGTGCCAGCAGTGATTCCATGAGCTCTGGGGCCAACGTCCTGACTTTC.

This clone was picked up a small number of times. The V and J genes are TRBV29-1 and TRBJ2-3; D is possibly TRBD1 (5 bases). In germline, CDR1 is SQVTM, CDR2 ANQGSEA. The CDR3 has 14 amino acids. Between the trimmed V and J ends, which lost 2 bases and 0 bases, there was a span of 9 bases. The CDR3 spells CSVEWGRSTDTQYF. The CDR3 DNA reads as TGCAGCGTTGAATGGGGCCGTAGCACAGATACGCAGTATTTT.

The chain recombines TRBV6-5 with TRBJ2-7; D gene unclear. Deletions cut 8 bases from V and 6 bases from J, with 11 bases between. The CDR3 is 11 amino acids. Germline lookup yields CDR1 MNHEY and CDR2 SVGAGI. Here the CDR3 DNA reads TGTGCCAGCCGATTGAGTAGCGAGCAGTACTTC. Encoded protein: CASRLSSEQYF.

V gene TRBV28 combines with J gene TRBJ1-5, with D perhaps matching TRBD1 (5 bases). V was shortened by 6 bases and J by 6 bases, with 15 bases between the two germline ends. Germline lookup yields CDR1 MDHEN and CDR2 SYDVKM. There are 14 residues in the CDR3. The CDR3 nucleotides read TGTGCCAGCAGCTATCAGGGAGGAGGTCAGCCCCAGCATTTT. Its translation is CASSYQGGGQPQHF.

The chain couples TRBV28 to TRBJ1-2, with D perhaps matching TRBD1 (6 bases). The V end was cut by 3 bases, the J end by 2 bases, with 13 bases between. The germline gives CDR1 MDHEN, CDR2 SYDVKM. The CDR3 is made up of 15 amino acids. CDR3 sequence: CASSFLTGANYGYTF. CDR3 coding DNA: TGTGCCAGCAGTTTCTTGACAGGTGCCAACTATGGCTACACCTTC.

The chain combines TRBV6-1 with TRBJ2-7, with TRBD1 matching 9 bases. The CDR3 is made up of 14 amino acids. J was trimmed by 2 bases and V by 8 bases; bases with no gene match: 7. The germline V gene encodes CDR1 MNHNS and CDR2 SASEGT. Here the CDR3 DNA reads TGTGCCAGCGGATGGACAGGGGATCCCTACGAGCAGTACTTC. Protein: CASGWTGDPYEQYF.

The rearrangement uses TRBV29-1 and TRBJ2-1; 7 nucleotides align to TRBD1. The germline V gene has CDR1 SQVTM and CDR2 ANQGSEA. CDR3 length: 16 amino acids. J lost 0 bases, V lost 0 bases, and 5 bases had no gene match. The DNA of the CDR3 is TGCAGCGTTGAAGACCCGGACAGGTCCTCCTACAATGAGCAGTTCTTC. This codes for CSVEDPDRSSYNEQFF.

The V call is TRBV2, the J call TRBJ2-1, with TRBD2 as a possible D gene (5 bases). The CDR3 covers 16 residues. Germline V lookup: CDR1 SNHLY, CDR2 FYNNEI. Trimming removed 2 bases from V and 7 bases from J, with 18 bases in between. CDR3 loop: CASSEMVWETQNEQFF. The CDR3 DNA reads TGTGCCAGCAGTGAAATGGTATGGGAGACCCAAAATGAGCAGTTCTTC.

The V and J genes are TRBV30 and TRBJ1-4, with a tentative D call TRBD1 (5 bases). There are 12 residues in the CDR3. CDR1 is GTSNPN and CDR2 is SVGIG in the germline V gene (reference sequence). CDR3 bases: TGTGCATTAGACAGTATTAATGAAAAACTGTTTTTT. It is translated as CALDSINEKLFF.

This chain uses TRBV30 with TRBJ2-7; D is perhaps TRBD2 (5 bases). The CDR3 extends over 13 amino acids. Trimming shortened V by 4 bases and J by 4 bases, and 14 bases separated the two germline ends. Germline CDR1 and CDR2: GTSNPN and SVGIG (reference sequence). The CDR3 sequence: CAWNREYGYEQYF. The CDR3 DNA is TGTGCCTGGAATCGGGAATACGGTTACGAGCAGTACTTC.

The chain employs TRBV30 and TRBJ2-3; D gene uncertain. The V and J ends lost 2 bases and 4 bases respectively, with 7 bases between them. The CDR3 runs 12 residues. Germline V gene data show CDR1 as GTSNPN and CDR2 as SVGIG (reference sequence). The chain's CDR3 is CAWSTNADTQYF. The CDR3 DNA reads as TGTGCCTGGAGTACTAATGCAGATACGCAGTATTTT.

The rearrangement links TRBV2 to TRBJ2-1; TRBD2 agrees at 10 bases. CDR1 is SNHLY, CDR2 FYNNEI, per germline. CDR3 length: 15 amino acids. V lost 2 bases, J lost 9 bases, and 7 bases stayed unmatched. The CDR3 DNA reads TGTGCCAGCAGTGAACCGGGACTAGCGTTTGGTGAGCAGTTCTTC. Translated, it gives CASSEPGLAFGEQFF.